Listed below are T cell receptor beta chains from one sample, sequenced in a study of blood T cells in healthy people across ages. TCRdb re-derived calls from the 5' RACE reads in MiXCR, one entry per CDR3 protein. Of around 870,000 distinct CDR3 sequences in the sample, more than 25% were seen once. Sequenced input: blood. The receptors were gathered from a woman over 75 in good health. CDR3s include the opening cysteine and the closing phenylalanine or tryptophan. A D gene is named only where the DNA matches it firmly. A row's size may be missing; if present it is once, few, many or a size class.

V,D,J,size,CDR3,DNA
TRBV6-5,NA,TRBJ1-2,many,CASRSQGTRGYTF,TGTGCCAGCAGGTCACAGGGCACCCGTGGCTACACCTTC
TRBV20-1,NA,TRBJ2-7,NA,CSARGRAFAYEQYF,TGCAGTGCTAGGGGCAGGGCGTTCGCCTACGAGCAGTACTTC
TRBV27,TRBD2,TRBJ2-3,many,CASSSLAGGPGTDTQYF,TGTGCCAGCAGCTCACTAGCGGGGGGACCGGGCACAGATACGCAGTATTTT
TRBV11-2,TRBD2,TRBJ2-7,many,CASSSPSSGLAYEQYF,TGTGCCAGCAGCTCCCCGTCCAGCGGACTAGCCTACGAGCAGTACTTC
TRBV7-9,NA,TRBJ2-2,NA,CASSPTYTGELFF,TGTGCCAGCAGCCCGACTTACACCGGGGAGCTGTTTTTT
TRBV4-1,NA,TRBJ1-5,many,CASSQSEAAAYQPQHF,TGCGCCAGCAGCCAAAGTGAGGCCGCGGCCTATCAGCCCCAGCATTTT
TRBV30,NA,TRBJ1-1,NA,CAWNGLQNTEAFF,TGTGCCTGGAATGGGCTTCAGAACACTGAAGCTTTCTTT
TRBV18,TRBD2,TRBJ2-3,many,CASSPAGTSRGTDTQYF,TGTGCCAGCTCACCCGCTGGGACTAGCAGGGGCACAGATACGCAGTATTTT
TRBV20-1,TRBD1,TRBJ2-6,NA,CSVTGRGANVLTF,TGCAGTGTGACAGGGCGAGGGGCCAACGTCCTGACTTTC
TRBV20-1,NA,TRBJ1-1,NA,CSASRPPEGAFF,TGCAGTGCCTCACGCCCCCCGGAGGGAGCTTTCTTT
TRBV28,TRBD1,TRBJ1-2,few,CASISAGTGSLLGGYTF,TGTGCCAGCATATCTGCCGGGACAGGGTCCCTTTTGGGGGGCTACACCTTC
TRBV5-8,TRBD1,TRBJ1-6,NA,CASSLETGNYNSPLHF,TGTGCCAGCAGCTTGGAGACAGGGAACTATAATTCACCCCTCCACTTT
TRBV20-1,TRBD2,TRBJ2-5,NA,CSARTSGRAAAETQYF,TGCAGTGCTAGAACTAGCGGAAGGGCCGCGGCAGAGACCCAGTACTTC
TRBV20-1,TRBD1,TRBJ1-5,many,CSARSRTGLQPQHF,TGCAGTGCCAGGTCCCGGACAGGGCTACAGCCCCAGCATTTT
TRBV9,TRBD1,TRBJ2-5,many,CASSVALGRGQETQYF,TGTGCCAGCAGCGTAGCTCTCGGCAGGGGGCAAGAGACCCAGTACTTC
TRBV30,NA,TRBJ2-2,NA,CAWSSRGVTGELFF,TGTGCCTGGAGTTCCAGGGGCGTTACCGGGGAGCTGTTTTTT
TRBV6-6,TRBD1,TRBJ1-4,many,CASRTGQGVLFF,TGTGCCAGCAGAACCGGACAGGGTGTACTGTTTTTT
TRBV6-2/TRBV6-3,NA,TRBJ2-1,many,CASRHNRESSYNEQFF,TGTGCCAGCAGACATAATCGAGAGAGCTCCTACAATGAGCAGTTCTTC
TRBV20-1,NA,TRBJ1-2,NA,CSPAIPGGYGYTF,TGCAGTCCAGCGATTCCGGGGGGCTATGGCTACACCTTC
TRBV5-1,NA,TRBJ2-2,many,CASSLEGGLAGELFF,TGCGCCAGCAGCTTGGAAGGGGGTTTGGCCGGGGAGCTGTTTTTT
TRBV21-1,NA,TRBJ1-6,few,CASSTSLRSSYNSPLHF,TGTGCCAGCAGCACATCACTAAGAAGCTCCTATAATTCACCCCTCCACTTT
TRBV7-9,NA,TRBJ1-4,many,CASSRSATNEKLFF,TGTGCCAGCAGCCGGAGTGCAACTAATGAAAAACTGTTTTTT
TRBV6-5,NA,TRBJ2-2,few,CASSLSGGAYTGELFF,TGTGCCAGCAGCCTCTCTGGGGGGGCCTACACCGGGGAGCTGTTTTTT
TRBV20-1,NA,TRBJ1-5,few,CSARRVGSNQPQHF,TGCAGTGCTAGGAGGGTCGGCTCAAATCAGCCCCAGCATTTT
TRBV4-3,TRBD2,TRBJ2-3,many,CASSQAYGSGYTDTQYF,TGCGCCAGCAGCCAAGCATACGGTAGCGGGTACACAGATACGCAGTATTTT
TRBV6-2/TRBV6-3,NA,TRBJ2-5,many,CASSYEPGQETQYF,TGTGCCAGCAGTTACGAACCGGGACAAGAGACCCAGTACTTC